This TCR beta chain was observed in a study of blood T cell repertoires in COVID-19. Study details: The samples span acute and convalescent COVID-19 from the United States, Italy and Spain. From T cells, B-cell-depleted T cells, or PBMCs came the material, which was cDNA or gDNA.

With 4 bases removed from V and 5 bases from J, the gap between germline ends came to 12 bases. This CDR3 has 13 residues. Membership in each cohort depended on participant-reported clinical history. Authors' analysis steps: Reference gene primer amplification gave estimated nucleated cell counts. Sequencing used immunoSEQ multiplex PCR; TCRdb keeps in-frame clones, though not all of them. D and trimming come from the DNA, and the V and J calls and clone size come from that table. The top ten clones hold more than 0.95% of a sample with hundreds of thousands of clones, around 89% of them seen once. The sequencing input was PBMCs or T cells enriched from blood (not recorded which). The source is a man aged 30 to 39 who had recovered from COVID-19. The V call is TRBV12-3 or TRBV12-4, the J call TRBJ2-7; TRBD2 is a possible D gene (6 bases). For the CDR3, the DNA is TGTGCCAGCAGTTCCGCCCGCGGGAACGAGCAGTACTTC. Protein: CASSSARGNEQYF.